This TCR beta chain came from a study of a mutant IDH1 vaccine in newly diagnosed glioma. As for time point: week 23, last vaccination. Every single dose of the vaccine, 300 ug of mutant IDH1 20-mer peptide, came with topical imiquimod. The protocol was immunoSEQ multiplex PCR, while the TCRdb copy is restricted to in-frame clones and leaves out a portion. The repertoire consists of 50,000 to 70,000 clones, with 87% occurring once and the leading ten covering approximately 1.4%. This clone showed up just a few times. The antigen remains undetermined. Looked up from germline, CDR1 is MNHEY and CDR2 is SVGAGI. This CDR3 contains 16 residues. The trim removed 0 bases at V and 6 bases at J, leaving 9 bases unmatched.

J is TRBJ2-3 and V is TRBV6-5, with 7 nucleotides matching TRBD2. This TCR was recovered from a man in his forties with glioma. Sequences were derived from PBMCs, sampled from a glioma patient whose treatment included an IDH1 peptide vaccine. DNA for the CDR3: TGTGCCAGCAGTTACTCGGGGGGAGGGCCCTCGGATACGCAGTATTTT. Encoded protein: CASSYSGGGPSDTQYF.